Listed below are T cell receptor beta chains from one sample, sequenced in a study of CD8 T cells in Susac syndrome. TCRdb reprocessed the immunoSEQ multiplex PCR reads with MiXCR, giving one entry per CDR3 protein. This sample has approximately 230,000 distinct CDR3 sequences; 80% to 95% occur once, and the top ten carry around 0.07%. The sequenced sample consisted of CD4+ T cells from PBMCs. All receptors derive from a human donor with multiple sclerosis. CDR3s include the opening cysteine and the closing phenylalanine or tryptophan. A D gene is named only where the DNA matches it firmly. The listing skips clone size in some rows; elsewhere it reads once, few, many or a size class.

J gene	D gene	clone size	V gene	CDR3 DNA	CDR3 protein
TRBJ2-3	TRBD2	-	TRBV7-9	TGTGCCAGCAGCCAGCGGAGACTAGCGGGGGGGCGCACAGATACGCAGTATTTT	CASSQRRLAGGRTDTQYF
TRBJ2-1	-	-	TRBV2	TGTGCCAGCAGGACCCGCAATGAGCAGTTCTTC	CASRTRNEQFF
TRBJ2-7	-	-	TRBV28	TGTGCCAGCAGTCCCCTCTTCCGACTTCGGGGGCGTAGGGAGCAGTACTTC	CASSPLFRLRGRREQYF
TRBJ2-1	-	-	TRBV20-1	TGCAGTGCCCTTATGACGGGGATGGGTTCCTACAATGAGCAGTTCTTC	CSALMTGMGSYNEQFF
TRBJ2-7	TRBD1	-	TRBV5-1	TGCGCCAGCAGTTGGGACAGCTACGAGCAGTACTTC	CASSWDSYEQYF
TRBJ1-6	-	-	TRBV9	TGTGCCAGCAGCGTAGGACCGGGGGTACCGGATTCACCCCTCCACTTT	CASSVGPGVPDSPLHF
TRBJ1-2	-	-	TRBV4-1	TGCGCCAGCAGCCAAGCCCTCGGCGTTGGCTACACCTTC	CASSQALGVGYTF
TRBJ1-1	-	-	TRBV30	TGTGCCTGGAGGGGGCAGGGAAATTTAATGAACACTGAAGCTTTCTTT	CAWRGQGNLMNTEAFF
TRBJ1-5	-	-	TRBV10-3	TGTGCCATCAGTGACCCGGGGTCTAATCAGCCCCAGCATTTT	CAISDPGSNQPQHF
TRBJ2-6	-	-	TRBV18	TGTGCCAGCTCTCCTTCCCGGGCCCTGTTATCTGGGGCCAACGTCCTGACTTTC	CASSPSRALLSGANVLTF
TRBJ2-3	-	-	TRBV6-5	TGTGCCAGCAGTTATGGGTTGGTTAGCACAGATACGCAGTATTTT	CASSYGLVSTDTQYF
TRBJ2-1	-	-	TRBV5-1	TGCGCCAGCAGCCCCCGGGGACTCCTCAATGAGCAGTTCTTC	CASSPRGLLNEQFF
TRBJ1-1	-	-	TRBV19	TGTGCCAGTAGTATCTCATTTGGAGCGGAAGCTTTCTTT	CASSISFGAEAFF
TRBJ1-4	-	once	TRBV30	TGTGCCTGGAGTTGGGGGAGTGAAAAACTGTTTTTT	CAWSWGSEKLFF
TRBJ1-2	-	-	TRBV28	TGTGCCAGCAGTTTTAACTCCGGGGTCGGCTACACCTTC	CASSFNSGVGYTF
TRBJ2-7	TRBD1	-	TRBV5-1	TGCGCCAGCAGCTTGACAGGGGATTACGAGCAGTACTTC	CASSLTGDYEQYF
TRBJ1-5	-	-	TRBV20-1	TGCAGTGCTAGTTACGAATCAGCCCAGCATTTT	CSASYESAQHF
TRBJ2-2	-	-	TRBV12-5	TGTGCTAGTGGTTTGGGAGGACTGAAGGAGCTGTTTTTT	CASGLGGLKELFF
TRBJ1-1	-	once	TRBV6-5	TGTGCCAGCAGTTACCGCTCGGTAGGGAGGAACACTGAAGCTTTCTTT	CASSYRSVGRNTEAFF
TRBJ2-1	-	-	TRBV5-1	TGCGCCAGCAGCTTGGAGGCTCCTAGCGAGGGCGATGAGCAGTTCTTC	CASSLEAPSEGDEQFF
TRBJ2-7	-	-	TRBV3-1	TGTGCCAGCAGCCCAAATCTGGGGACCTACGAGCAGTACTTC	CASSPNLGTYEQYF
TRBJ1-1	-	-	TRBV12-3/TRBV12-4	TGTGCCAGCAGACCCACAGGGAGTATCGCTGAAGCTTTCTTT	CASRPTGSIAEAFF
TRBJ2-7	TRBD1	-	TRBV5-6	TGTGCCAGCAGCTTGGCCGGGACAGGGAAGCCCTACGAGCAGTACTTC	CASSLAGTGKPYEQYF
TRBJ2-7	TRBD1	-	TRBV5-1	TGCGCCAGCAGCTTCGGACAGGCTGGAGGCGAGCAGTACTTC	CASSFGQAGGEQYF
TRBJ2-1	TRBD1	once	TRBV7-2	TGTGCCAGCAGCCCCTCTGCCGGGACAGGGAACAATGAGCAGTTCTTC	CASSPSAGTGNNEQFF
TRBJ2-7	TRBD1	-	TRBV3-1	TGTGCCAGCAGCCGACAACAGGGGGTCTCAAACGAGCAGTACTTC	CASSRQQGVSNEQYF
TRBJ2-7	TRBD1	-	TRBV6-2/TRBV6-3	TGTGCCAGCAGGCGACAGGGGGCCGTGGACGAGCAGTACTTC	CASRRQGAVDEQYF
TRBJ2-5	TRBD2	-	TRBV11-3	TGTGCCAGCAGCTTAGGGGTTCTAGCGGGGGTCACGGAGACCCAGTACTTC	CASSLGVLAGVTETQYF
TRBJ2-1	-	once	TRBV6-5	TGTGCCAGCAGTTACTCGTTCGGGGATGAGCAGTTCTTC	CASSYSFGDEQFF
TRBJ2-2	-	-	TRBV19	TGTGCCAGTAGTATCCGACACAACACCGGGGAGCTGTTTTTT	CASSIRHNTGELFF
TRBJ2-1	TRBD2	-	TRBV7-8	TGTGCCAGCAGCCCCTGGGCTAGCGGAACTAATGAGCAGTTCTTC	CASSPWASGTNEQFF
TRBJ2-3	TRBD2	-	TRBV4-1	TGCGCCAGCAGCCAAGCTAGCGGGAGCACAGATACGCAGTATTTT	CASSQASGSTDTQYF
TRBJ1-5	-	-	TRBV3-1	TGTGCCAGCAGCCAAAACAGGGTGAGCAATCAGCCCCAGCATTTT	CASSQNRVSNQPQHF
TRBJ1-5	-	-	TRBV28	TGTGCCAGCAGTTTCGAAGATCAGCCCCAGCATTTT	CASSFEDQPQHF
TRBJ1-2	-	-	TRBV6-5	TGTGCCAGCAGTTACCCGGGATATTATGGCTACACCTTC	CASSYPGYYGYTF
TRBJ2-1	TRBD2	-	TRBV19	TGTGCCAGTAGTACCCGGGGGGGGGACTACAATGAGCAGTTCTTC	CASSTRGGDYNEQFF
TRBJ2-7	-	-	TRBV6-2/TRBV6-3	TGTGCCAGCACCGACGTCCTAGCCGGAGGCGAGCAGTACTTC	CASTDVLAGGEQYF
TRBJ1-2	TRBD1	-	TRBV20-1	TGCAGTGCGCCCACCGGGACAGGGGCATATGGCTACACCTTC	CSAPTGTGAYGYTF
TRBJ1-2	-	-	TRBV2	TGTGCCAGCGGTGAGCGGGCGGCGGCTGGCTACACCTTC	CASGERAAAGYTF
TRBJ2-7	TRBD1	once	TRBV12-3/TRBV12-4	TGTGCCAGCAGTTTCAGGGACAGAGCCTACGAGCAGTACTTC	CASSFRDRAYEQYF
TRBJ2-2	-	-	TRBV7-2	TGTGCCAGCAGCTTAAACCCCCAAAACACCGGGGAGCTGTTTTTT	CASSLNPQNTGELFF
TRBJ1-5	-	-	TRBV28	TGTGCCAGCAGTGTTGGGGGGGGTGGCAATCAGCCCCAGCATTTT	CASSVGGGGNQPQHF
TRBJ2-2	TRBD1	-	TRBV29-1	TGCAGCGTACGGGACAGGGGGTTTGGTGGCACCGGGGAGCTGTTTTTT	CSVRDRGFGGTGELFF
TRBJ1-6	-	once	TRBV12-3/TRBV12-4	TGTGCCAGCAGTCAGGGGACGGAGAATTCACCCCTCCACTTT	CASSQGTENSPLHF
TRBJ1-5	-	-	TRBV30	TGTGCCTGGAGTGTACAGGGAGGTCAGCCCCAGCATTTT	CAWSVQGGQPQHF
TRBJ2-5	TRBD2	-	TRBV6-6	TGTGCCAGCATTCGGGACTACAGAGAGACCCAGTACTTC	CASIRDYRETQYF
TRBJ2-5	TRBD1	-	TRBV18	TGTGCCAGCTCACGTAGAGGGGGCCTTGGAGAGACCCAGTACTTC	CASSRRGGLGETQYF
TRBJ2-3	-	-	TRBV18	TGTGCCAGCTCACCATTCGACCTCCCCACAGATACGCAGTATTTT	CASSPFDLPTDTQYF
TRBJ2-3	TRBD2	-	TRBV7-2	TGTGCCAGCAGCTTAGGGGCTAGCGGGCTTACGCAGTATTTT	CASSLGASGLTQYF
TRBJ1-5	-	-	TRBV29-1	TGCAGCGTTGGAGTTGACAGTAATCAGCCCCAGCATTTT	CSVGVDSNQPQHF